This entry concerns a single TCR beta chain. Its antigen is not yet known. Base qualities were left out, and no much larger clone turns up one base away. This sample was taken from a study of T-cell memory formation after mild COVID-19 (dated by TCRdb to the early 2020s). In terms of the full investigation: TCR sequence clusters from the two donors were largely donor specific. In two donors, T-cell clones that expanded and contracted after mild COVID-19 were followed by sequencing TCRalpha and TCRbeta repertoires longitudinally. The cohort comprised two young, previously healthy adult volunteers, one female and one male.

From the germline V gene, CDR1 is SGHRS and CDR2 is YFSETQ. Spanning cysteine to phenylalanine, the CDR3 consists of 15 amino acids. Only the CDR3 region is kept as DNA, spanning 45 bases read in frame from base 1. Germline trimming: 1 base from V, 8 bases from J; junction bases outside gene matches: 3. PBMCs were isolated by Ficoll-Paque density gradient centrifugation. The sequencer listed for this sample is Illumina NovaSeq 6000. TCRalpha and TCRbeta cDNA libraries were constructed by 5'RACE with constant-segment primers, with sample barcodes and unique molecular identifiers being introduced. RNA was extracted from every sample with Trizol reagent. Library amplification was performed in two PCR steps, and a second sample barcode and Illumina TruSeq adapters were introduced in the second step. The libraries were sequenced on an Illumina NovaSeq using 2 x 150 bp paired-end reads. Regarding the original processing steps: Reads were demultiplexed and collapsed into UMI-guided consensus sequences with migec v1.2.7. With mixcr v2.1.11, UMI consensuses were aligned to TRA and TRB V and J templates and assembled into clonotypes. A clonotype was counted as expanded or contracted only if both edgeR and NoisET called the change significant, with noise models trained on biological replicates. For edgeR calls, the cutoffs were a false discovery rate-adjusted p below 0.01 and a log2 fold-change threshold of 1. As an exploratory analysis of dynamics, PCA with hierarchical clustering was applied to max-normalized trajectories of the 1000 most abundant clonotypes. Each responding clone was given a CD4 or CD8 phenotype based on the CD4+ and CD8+ repertoires, which had been sequenced separately. TCRdb reprocessed the public reads (quality trimming at Q25 with fastp, clone calling with MiXCR) and kept in-frame beta chains. Under each unique CDR3 protein, matching rows form one entry showing the most common genes and DNA. The V and J calls come from TCRdb's annotation, not from the publication. The sample table records roughly 580,000 distinct CDR3 sequences; roughly 18% of these occur just once. The ten biggest clones cover around 11% of the sample.

Findings and caveats that apply to the study as a whole: Contracting CD4+ clones were located mainly in the CM and EM memory subsets, whereas CD8+ clones were found to be enriched in EMRA. From day 15 to 85, contracting clones showed balanced CD4/CD8 phenotypes, whereas a second wave of clones that expanded from day 15 to 37 leaned towards CD4+. The study included only two mild cases, and larger cohorts that include severe cases with pre-infection samples were judged to be necessary. The second-wave clones that peaked on day 37 were not confirmed to be SARS-CoV-2 specific. Some responding clones were found in pre-infection memory, which suggests that pre-existing cross-reactive memory T cells took part in the SARS-CoV-2 response.

This sequence originates from an adult woman who had mild COVID-19 (a few samples of this study predate the infection). The sample titles of this study are shuffled in the database, so cell type and time point are left out; the donor was told from shared clones. Input material: PBMCs or a T cell subset sorted from them (not recorded which). The V gene is TRBV5-1 and the J gene is TRBJ1-6; 10 junctional bases match TRBD1. The CDR3 sequence is CASSLPGTGDSPLHF. The nucleotides are TGCGCCAGCAGCTTGCCCGGGACAGGGGATTCACCCCTCCACTTT.